The rows below give T cell receptor beta chains drawn from one sample of a study of spatial heterogeneity in lung cancer. TCRdb itself ran the 5' RACE reads through MiXCR, one entry per CDR3 protein. The sample yields 40,000 to 45,000 distinct CDR3 sequences, 22% seen once. Here the sequenced sample was PBMCs, taken at follow-up. The receptors come from a female donor with early-stage non-small cell lung cancer. CDR3s include the opening cysteine and the closing phenylalanine or tryptophan. Fields, in order: CDR3 protein, CDR3 DNA, V gene, D gene, J gene, clone size. A D gene is named only where the DNA matches it firmly. The size of a clone is reported for some rows only, either as once, few or many, or as a class for expanded clones.

cdr3_aa: CASSENGQGQNIQYF
cdr3_nt: TGTGCCAGCAGTGAAAATGGGCAGGGTCAAAACATTCAGTACTTC
v_call: TRBV6-1
d_call: NA
j_call: TRBJ2-4
clone_size: many

cdr3_aa: CAIRSLSSYNEQFF
cdr3_nt: TGTGCCATCAGATCACTGAGCTCCTACAATGAGCAGTTCTTC
v_call: TRBV10-3
d_call: NA
j_call: TRBJ2-1
clone_size: many

cdr3_aa: CASSVVPGDTIYF
cdr3_nt: TGTGCCAGCAGCGTCGTGCCCGGGGACACCATATATTTT
v_call: TRBV9
d_call: NA
j_call: TRBJ1-3
clone_size: few

cdr3_aa: CASSEGFRGTTEAFF
cdr3_nt: TGCGCCAGCAGTGAGGGATTCAGGGGTACTACTGAAGCTTTCTTT
v_call: TRBV10-2
d_call: NA
j_call: TRBJ1-1
clone_size: few

cdr3_aa: CASRPGLGRLFGGELFF
cdr3_nt: TGTGCCAGCAGGCCGGGACTCGGACGATTGTTCGGCGGGGAGCTGTTTTTT
v_call: TRBV6-5
d_call: NA
j_call: TRBJ2-2
clone_size: many

cdr3_aa: CASSRDRSNEQFF
cdr3_nt: TGTGCCAGCAGTCGGGACAGGTCCAATGAGCAGTTCTTC
v_call: TRBV2
d_call: TRBD1
j_call: TRBJ2-1
clone_size: NA

cdr3_aa: CASSAVQELAKNIQYF
cdr3_nt: TGTGCCAGCAGTGCAGTGCAGGAGCTAGCCAAAAACATTCAGTACTTC
v_call: TRBV2
d_call: NA
j_call: TRBJ2-4
clone_size: NA

cdr3_aa: CAKKIGTSGGHTGELFF
cdr3_nt: TGTGCCAAAAAAATCGGGACTAGCGGGGGGCACACCGGGGAGCTGTTTTTT
v_call: TRBV6-5
d_call: TRBD2
j_call: TRBJ2-2
clone_size: few

cdr3_aa: CASGSAGGSNEQFF
cdr3_nt: TGTGCCAGCGGATCAGCGGGAGGGTCGAATGAGCAGTTCTTC
v_call: TRBV7-2
d_call: TRBD2
j_call: TRBJ2-1
clone_size: NA

cdr3_aa: CASSWGASNQPQHF
cdr3_nt: TGTGCCAGCAGCTGGGGGGCCAGCAATCAGCCCCAGCATTTT
v_call: TRBV5-6
d_call: NA
j_call: TRBJ1-5
clone_size: once

cdr3_aa: CASSVSGMRRGYNEQFF
cdr3_nt: TGTGCCAGCAGTGTCAGCGGGATGCGTCGTGGGTACAATGAGCAGTTCTTC
v_call: TRBV2
d_call: TRBD2
j_call: TRBJ2-1
clone_size: few

cdr3_aa: CASSQGTDTQYF
cdr3_nt: TGTGCCAGCTCCCAGGGCACAGATACGCAGTATTTT
v_call: TRBV18
d_call: NA
j_call: TRBJ2-3
clone_size: NA

cdr3_aa: CASRTGRATGELFF
cdr3_nt: TGTGCCAGCAGGACAGGGAGGGCCACCGGGGAGCTGTTTTTT
v_call: TRBV2
d_call: NA
j_call: TRBJ2-2
clone_size: NA

cdr3_aa: CSARDPGLYYNEQFF
cdr3_nt: TGCAGTGCTAGAGACCCTGGACTCTACTACAATGAGCAGTTCTTC
v_call: TRBV20-1
d_call: NA
j_call: TRBJ2-1
clone_size: NA

cdr3_aa: CSARDWTGLGPLEQFF
cdr3_nt: TGCAGTGCTAGAGATTGGACGGGACTGGGACCGTTGGAGCAGTTCTTC
v_call: TRBV20-1
d_call: NA
j_call: TRBJ2-1
clone_size: few

cdr3_aa: CASSLSPTARRGGYTF
cdr3_nt: TGTGCCAGCAGTTTATCCCCGACAGCCAGGAGGGGTGGCTACACCTTC
v_call: TRBV28
d_call: NA
j_call: TRBJ1-2
clone_size: many

cdr3_aa: CAISIQGMNTEAFF
cdr3_nt: TGTGCCATAAGCATACAGGGCATGAACACTGAAGCTTTCTTT
v_call: TRBV10-3
d_call: NA
j_call: TRBJ1-1
clone_size: many

cdr3_aa: CASSVGDNQPQHF
cdr3_nt: TGTGCCAGCAGCGTGGGGGACAATCAGCCCCAGCATTTT
v_call: TRBV9
d_call: NA
j_call: TRBJ1-5
clone_size: NA

cdr3_aa: CASRPTSGGAQYF
cdr3_nt: TGTGCCAGCAGACCGACTAGCGGGGGAGCGCAGTATTTT
v_call: TRBV2
d_call: TRBD2
j_call: TRBJ2-3
clone_size: many

cdr3_aa: CASVGSLYGYTF
cdr3_nt: TGTGCCAGCGTGGGGAGTCTCTATGGCTACACCTTC
v_call: TRBV2
d_call: NA
j_call: TRBJ1-2
clone_size: NA

cdr3_aa: CASSEGDTIYF
cdr3_nt: TGTGCTAGTTCGGAGGGGGACACCATATATTTT
v_call: TRBV12-5
d_call: NA
j_call: TRBJ1-3
clone_size: NA

cdr3_aa: CASSRGAGPTDTQYF
cdr3_nt: TGTGCCAGCAGCCGGGGAGCGGGGCCTACAGATACGCAGTATTTT
v_call: TRBV7-6
d_call: TRBD2
j_call: TRBJ2-3
clone_size: NA

cdr3_aa: CSVRQGGNTEAFF
cdr3_nt: TGCAGCGTAAGACAGGGGGGGAACACTGAAGCTTTCTTT
v_call: TRBV29-1
d_call: TRBD1
j_call: TRBJ1-1
clone_size: NA

cdr3_aa: CASTSSGSGRDTQYF
cdr3_nt: TGTGCCAGCACATCAAGCGGGAGTGGAAGGGATACGCAGTATTTT
v_call: TRBV6-1
d_call: TRBD2
j_call: TRBJ2-3
clone_size: many

cdr3_aa: CAISERGGLNTEAFF
cdr3_nt: TGTGCCATCAGTGAGCGGGGAGGCTTGAACACTGAAGCTTTCTTT
v_call: TRBV10-3
d_call: NA
j_call: TRBJ1-1
clone_size: NA

cdr3_aa: CASSQEGTAGTEAFF
cdr3_nt: TGTGCCAGCAGCCAAGAGGGGACAGCGGGGACTGAAGCTTTCTTT
v_call: TRBV3-1
d_call: TRBD1
j_call: TRBJ1-1
clone_size: many

cdr3_aa: CASSLSTGDTGELFF
cdr3_nt: TGCGCCAGCAGCTTGTCTACGGGGGACACCGGGGAGCTGTTTTTT
v_call: TRBV5-1
d_call: NA
j_call: TRBJ2-2
clone_size: many

cdr3_aa: CASSLTGWKSPLHF
cdr3_nt: TGTGCCAGCAGTTTGACAGGGTGGAAATCACCCCTCCACTTT
v_call: TRBV12-3/TRBV12-4
d_call: TRBD1
j_call: TRBJ1-6
clone_size: few

cdr3_aa: CASSLNEGQGPAFF
cdr3_nt: TGTGCCAGCAGCTTAAACGAGGGACAGGGGCCGGCTTTCTTT
v_call: TRBV7-3
d_call: TRBD1
j_call: TRBJ1-1
clone_size: many

cdr3_aa: CASSTSSGVSSYNEQFF
cdr3_nt: TGTGCCAGCAGCACCTCTAGCGGGGTTAGCTCCTACAATGAGCAGTTCTTC
v_call: TRBV3-1
d_call: TRBD2
j_call: TRBJ2-1
clone_size: once

cdr3_aa: CASSLKEFAYNEQFF
cdr3_nt: TGTGCCAGCAGCTTAAAGGAGTTTGCCTACAATGAGCAGTTCTTC
v_call: TRBV7-3
d_call: NA
j_call: TRBJ2-1
clone_size: many

cdr3_aa: CASTFGDFGGRYEQYF
cdr3_nt: TGCGCCAGCACCTTCGGGGATTTTGGCGGGAGGTACGAGCAGTACTTC
v_call: TRBV5-1
d_call: TRBD2
j_call: TRBJ2-7
clone_size: NA

cdr3_aa: CASSEGLAGYTQYF
cdr3_nt: TGCGCCAGCAGTGAAGGACTAGCGGGGTATACGCAGTATTTT
v_call: TRBV10-1
d_call: TRBD2
j_call: TRBJ2-3
clone_size: NA